The source of this T cell receptor (beta chain) is a study of blood T cell repertoires in COVID-19. Overall study: Spain, Italy and the United States supplied samples that represented acute and convalescent COVID-19. Sources were T cells, B-cell-depleted T cells, or PBMCs; the material itself was cDNA or gDNA.

The V gene lost 9 bases and the J gene lost 9 bases, with 15 bases spanning the gap. The CDR3 has 12 residues. Germline V gene sequence: CDR1 MRHNA, CDR2 SNTAGT. In the study's own analysis: By means of reference gene primer amplification, nucleated cell counts were estimated. TCRdb's table, derived via immunoSEQ multiplex PCR, lists solely in-frame clones and lacks some. That table supplies the V and J calls and clone size; D and trimming were determined from the DNA. The top ten hold roughly 9.6% of the sample, which has 240,000 or so clones, around 85% seen once. The clonotype comes from a woman older than 75 with acute or convalescent COVID-19. The chain joins TRBV6-4 to TRBJ1-5, with D perhaps matching TRBD1 (5 bases). The sample was peripheral blood. The CDR3 is CASPGGNLPQHF. The CDR3 nucleotides read TGTGCCAGTCCGGGGGGTAATTTGCCCCAGCATTTT.